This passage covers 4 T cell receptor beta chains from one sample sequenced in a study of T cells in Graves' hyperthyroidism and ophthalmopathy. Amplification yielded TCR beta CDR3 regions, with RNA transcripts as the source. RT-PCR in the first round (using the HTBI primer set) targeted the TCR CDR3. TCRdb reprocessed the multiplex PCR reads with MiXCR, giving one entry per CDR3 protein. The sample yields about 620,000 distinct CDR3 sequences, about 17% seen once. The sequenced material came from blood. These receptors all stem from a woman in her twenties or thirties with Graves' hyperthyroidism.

The CDR3 DNA is TGCAGCGTTGACGGGGGAGGGGGGCCTGGGGCCAACGTCCTGACTTTC. Its translation: CSVDGGGGPGANVLTF. V is TRBV29-1 and J is TRBJ2-6, with D maybe TRBD2 (7 bases). From germline, CDR1 is SQVTM and CDR2 ANQGSEA. V dropped 3 bases and J dropped 2 bases, with 14 bases sitting between them. The CDR3 sequence is 16 residues long.

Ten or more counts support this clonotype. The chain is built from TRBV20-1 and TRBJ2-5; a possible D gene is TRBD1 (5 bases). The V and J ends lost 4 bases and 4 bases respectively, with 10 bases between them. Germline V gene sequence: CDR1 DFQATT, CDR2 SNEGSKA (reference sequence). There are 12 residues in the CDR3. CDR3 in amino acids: CSAKRGLETQYF. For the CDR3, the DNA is TGCAGTGCTAAAAGGGGATTAGAGACCCAGTACTTC.

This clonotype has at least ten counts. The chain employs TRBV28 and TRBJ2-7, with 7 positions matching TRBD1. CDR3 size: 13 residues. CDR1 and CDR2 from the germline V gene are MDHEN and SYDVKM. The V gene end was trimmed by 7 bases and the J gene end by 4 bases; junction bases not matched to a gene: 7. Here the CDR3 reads CASTRDSTYEQYF. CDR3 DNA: TGTGCCAGCACCAGGGACAGCACGTACGAGCAGTACTTC.

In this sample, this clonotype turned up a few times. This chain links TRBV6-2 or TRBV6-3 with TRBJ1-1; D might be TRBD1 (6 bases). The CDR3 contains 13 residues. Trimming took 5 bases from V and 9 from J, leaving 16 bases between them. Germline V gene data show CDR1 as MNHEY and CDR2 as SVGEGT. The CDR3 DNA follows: TGTGCCAGCAGTCAATGGACAGCTGACAAAGCTTTCTTT. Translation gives CASSQWTADKAFF.